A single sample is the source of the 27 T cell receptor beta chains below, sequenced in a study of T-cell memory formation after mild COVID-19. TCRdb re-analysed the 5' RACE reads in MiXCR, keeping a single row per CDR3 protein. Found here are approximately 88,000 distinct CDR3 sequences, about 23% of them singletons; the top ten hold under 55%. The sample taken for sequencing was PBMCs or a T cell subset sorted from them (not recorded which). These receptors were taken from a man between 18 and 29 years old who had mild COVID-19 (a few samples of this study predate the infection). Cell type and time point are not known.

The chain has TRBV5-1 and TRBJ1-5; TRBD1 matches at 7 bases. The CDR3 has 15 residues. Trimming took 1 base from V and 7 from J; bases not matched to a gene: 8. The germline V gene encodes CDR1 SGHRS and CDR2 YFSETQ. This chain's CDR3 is CASSLKGAVGQPQHF. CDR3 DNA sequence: TGCGCCAGCAGCTTGAAGGGGGCGGTCGGACAGCCCCAGCATTTT.

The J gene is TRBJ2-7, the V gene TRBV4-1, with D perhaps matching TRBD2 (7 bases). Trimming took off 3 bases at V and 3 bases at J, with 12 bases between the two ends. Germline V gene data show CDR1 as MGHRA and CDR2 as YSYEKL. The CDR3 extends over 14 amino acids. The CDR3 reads CASSHRGGDYEQYF. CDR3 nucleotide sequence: TGCGCCAGCAGCCATAGGGGGGGGGACTACGAGCAGTACTTC.

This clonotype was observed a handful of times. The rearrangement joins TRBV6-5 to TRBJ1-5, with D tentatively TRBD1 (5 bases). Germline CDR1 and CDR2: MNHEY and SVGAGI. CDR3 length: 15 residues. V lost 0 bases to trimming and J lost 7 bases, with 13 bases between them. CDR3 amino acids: CASSYSRRGGQPQHF. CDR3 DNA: TGTGCCAGCAGTTACTCGAGAAGGGGTGGACAGCCCCAGCATTTT.

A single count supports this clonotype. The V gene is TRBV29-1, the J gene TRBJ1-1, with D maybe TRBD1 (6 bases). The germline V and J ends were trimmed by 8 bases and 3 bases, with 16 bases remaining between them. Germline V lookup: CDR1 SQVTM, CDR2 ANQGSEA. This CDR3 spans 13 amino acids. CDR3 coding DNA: TGCAGCTCAGTCCGGGGGCGTGACACTGAAGCTTTCTTT. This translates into CSSVRGRDTEAFF.

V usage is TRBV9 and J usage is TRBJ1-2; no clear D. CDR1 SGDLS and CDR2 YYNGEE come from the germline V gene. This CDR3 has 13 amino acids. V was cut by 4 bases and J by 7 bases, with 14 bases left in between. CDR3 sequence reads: CASSFRIRSGYTF. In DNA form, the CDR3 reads TGTGCCAGCAGCTTCCGTATTCGTTCTGGCTACACCTTC.

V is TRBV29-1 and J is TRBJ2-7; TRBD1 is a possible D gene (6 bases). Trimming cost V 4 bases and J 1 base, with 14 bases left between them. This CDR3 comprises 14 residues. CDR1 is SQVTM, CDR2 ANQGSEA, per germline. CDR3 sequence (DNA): TGCAGCGTTGCCCCGGACAGCCCTTCCTACGAGCAGTACTTC. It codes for CSVAPDSPSYEQYF.

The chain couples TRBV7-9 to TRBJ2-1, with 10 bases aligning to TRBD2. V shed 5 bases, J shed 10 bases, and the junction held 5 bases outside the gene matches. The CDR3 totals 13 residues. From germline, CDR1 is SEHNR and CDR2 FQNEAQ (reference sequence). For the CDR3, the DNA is TGTGCCAGCAGCCCAAAGACTAGCGGGGAGCAGTTCTTC. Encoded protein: CASSPKTSGEQFF.

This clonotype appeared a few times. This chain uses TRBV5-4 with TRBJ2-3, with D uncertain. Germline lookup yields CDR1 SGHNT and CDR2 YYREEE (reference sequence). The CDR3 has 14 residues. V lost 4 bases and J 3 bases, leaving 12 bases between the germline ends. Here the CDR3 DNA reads TGTGCCAGCAGCCTATCTGGCCCTACAGATACGCAGTATTTT. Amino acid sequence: CASSLSGPTDTQYF. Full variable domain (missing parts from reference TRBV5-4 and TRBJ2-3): ETGVTQSPTHLIKTRGQQVTLRCSSQSGHNTVSWYQQALGQGPQFIFQYYREEENGRGNFPPRFSGLQFPNYSSELNVNALELDDSALYLCASSLSGPTDTQYFGPGTRLTVL.

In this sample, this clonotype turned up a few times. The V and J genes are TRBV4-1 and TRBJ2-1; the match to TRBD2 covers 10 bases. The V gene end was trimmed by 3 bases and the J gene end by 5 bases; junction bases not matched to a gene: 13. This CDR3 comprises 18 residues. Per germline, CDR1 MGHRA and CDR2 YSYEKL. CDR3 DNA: TGCGCCAGCAGCCAGGAGCCCGGAGCGGGGGGGCCTAACAATGAGCAGTTCTTC. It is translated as CASSQEPGAGGPNNEQFF.

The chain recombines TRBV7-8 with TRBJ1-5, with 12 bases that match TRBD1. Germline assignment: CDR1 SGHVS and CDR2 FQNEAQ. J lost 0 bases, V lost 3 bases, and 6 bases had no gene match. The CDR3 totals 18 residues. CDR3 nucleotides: TGTGCCAGCAGCTTTTCCAGGGACAGGGGGCATAGCAATCAGCCCCAGCATTTT. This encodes CASSFSRDRGHSNQPQHF.

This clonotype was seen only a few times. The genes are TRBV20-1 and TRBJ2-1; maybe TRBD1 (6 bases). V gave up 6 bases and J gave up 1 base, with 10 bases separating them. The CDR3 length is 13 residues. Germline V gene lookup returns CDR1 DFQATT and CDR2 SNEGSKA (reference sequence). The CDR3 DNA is TGCAGTGCGCGGACAGTATCCTACAATGAGCAGTTCTTC. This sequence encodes CSARTVSYNEQFF.

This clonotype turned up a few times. Here the CDR3 DNA reads TGTGCCAGCAGCCAACGGACAGCCGAATATCAGCCCCAGCATTTT. Its translation is CASSQRTAEYQPQHF. This rearrangement joins TRBV7-8 to TRBJ1-5, with a weak D call TRBD1 (6 bases). V lost 5 bases and J lost 5, with 16 bases in between. There are 15 residues in the CDR3. CDR1 and CDR2 (germline): SGHVS, FQNEAQ.

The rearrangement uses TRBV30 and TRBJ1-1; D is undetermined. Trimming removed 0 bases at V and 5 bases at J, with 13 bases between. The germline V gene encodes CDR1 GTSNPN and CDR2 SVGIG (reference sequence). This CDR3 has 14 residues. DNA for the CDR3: TGTGCCTGGAGTGTACTTAGGTCGGGGACTGAAGCTTTCTTT. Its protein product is CAWSVLRSGTEAFF. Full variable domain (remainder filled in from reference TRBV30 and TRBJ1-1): SQTIHQWPATLVQPVGSPLSLECTVEGTSNPNLYWYRQAAGRGLQLLFYSVGIGQISSEVPQNLSASRPQDRQFILSSKKLLLSDSGFYLCAWSVLRSGTEAFFGQGTRLTVV.

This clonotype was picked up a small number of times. The CDR3 DNA is TGCGCCAGCAGCTTGGGGGCCCTCTCTGGAAACACCATATATTTT. Translating it yields CASSLGALSGNTIYF. The V and J genes are TRBV5-1 and TRBJ1-3; D unresolved. CDR3 size: 15 residues. Trimming removed 0 bases at V and 0 bases at J, with 7 bases between. CDR1 and CDR2 from the germline V gene are SGHRS and YFSETQ.

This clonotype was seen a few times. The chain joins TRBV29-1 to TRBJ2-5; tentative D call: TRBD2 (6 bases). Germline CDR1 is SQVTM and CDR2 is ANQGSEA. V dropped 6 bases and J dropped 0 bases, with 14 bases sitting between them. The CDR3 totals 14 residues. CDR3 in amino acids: CSVAGIRNQETQYF. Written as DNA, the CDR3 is TGCAGCGTAGCGGGCATCCGTAACCAAGAGACCCAGTACTTC.

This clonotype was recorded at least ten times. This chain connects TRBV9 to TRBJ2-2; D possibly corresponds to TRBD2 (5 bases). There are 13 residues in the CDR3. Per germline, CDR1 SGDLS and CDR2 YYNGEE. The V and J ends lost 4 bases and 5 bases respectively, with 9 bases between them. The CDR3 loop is CASSPSGTGELFF. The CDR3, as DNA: TGTGCCAGCAGCCCCTCGGGGACCGGGGAGCTGTTTTTT.

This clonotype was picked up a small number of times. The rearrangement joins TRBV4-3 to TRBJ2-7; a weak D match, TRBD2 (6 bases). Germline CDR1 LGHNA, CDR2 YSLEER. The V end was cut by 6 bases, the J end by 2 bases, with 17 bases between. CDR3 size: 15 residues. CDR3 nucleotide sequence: TGCGCCAGCAGTCCTTCCTCAGGGAGGACCTACGAGCAGTACTTC. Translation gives CASSPSSGRTYEQYF.

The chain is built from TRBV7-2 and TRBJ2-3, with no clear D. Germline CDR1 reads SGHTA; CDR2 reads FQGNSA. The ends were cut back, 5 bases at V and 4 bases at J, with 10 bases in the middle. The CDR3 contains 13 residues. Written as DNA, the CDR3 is TGTGCCAGCAGCCTACGGATTGCAGATACGCAGTATTTT. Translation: CASSLRIADTQYF.

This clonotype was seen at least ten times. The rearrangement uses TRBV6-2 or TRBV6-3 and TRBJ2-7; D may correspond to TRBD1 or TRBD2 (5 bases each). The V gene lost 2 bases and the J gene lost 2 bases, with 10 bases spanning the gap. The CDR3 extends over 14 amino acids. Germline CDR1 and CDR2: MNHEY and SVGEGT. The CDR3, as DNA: TGTGCCAGCAGTTACGGGACGACTACCTACGAGCAGTACGTC. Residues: CASSYGTTTYEQYV.

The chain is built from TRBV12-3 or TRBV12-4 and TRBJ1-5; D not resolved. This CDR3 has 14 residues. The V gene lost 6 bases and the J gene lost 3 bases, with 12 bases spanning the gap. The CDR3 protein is CASSPNAFNQPQHF. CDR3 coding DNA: TGTGCCAGCAGCCCAAACGCCTTCAATCAGCCCCAGCATTTT.

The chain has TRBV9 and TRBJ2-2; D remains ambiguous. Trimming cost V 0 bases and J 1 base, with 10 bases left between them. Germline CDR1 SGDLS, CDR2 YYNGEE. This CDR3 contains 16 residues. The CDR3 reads CASSVVVTMNTGELFF. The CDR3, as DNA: TGTGCCAGCAGCGTAGTAGTGACCATGAACACCGGGGAGCTGTTTTTT.

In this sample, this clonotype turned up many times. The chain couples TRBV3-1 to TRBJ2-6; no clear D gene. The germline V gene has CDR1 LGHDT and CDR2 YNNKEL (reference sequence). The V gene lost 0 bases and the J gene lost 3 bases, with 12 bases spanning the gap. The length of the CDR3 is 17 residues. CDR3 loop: CASSQERSGGGANVLTF. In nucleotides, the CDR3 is TGTGCCAGCAGCCAAGAGAGGTCGGGTGGTGGGGCCAACGTCCTGACTTTC.

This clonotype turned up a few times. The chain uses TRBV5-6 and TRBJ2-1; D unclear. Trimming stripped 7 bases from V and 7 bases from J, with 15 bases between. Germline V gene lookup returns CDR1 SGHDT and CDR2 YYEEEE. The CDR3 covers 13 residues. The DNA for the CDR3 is TGTGCCAGCGGGCTAAGGGTCGGAAATGAGCAGTTCTTC. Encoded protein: CASGLRVGNEQFF.

The CDR3 bases are TGTGCCAGCAGCTTAGACTTCGGATACGAGCAGTACTTC. This sequence encodes CASSLDFGYEQYF. V and J are TRBV7-9 and TRBJ2-7, with D hard to call. The V gene's germline CDR1 is SEHNR and CDR2 FQNEAQ (reference sequence). The V and J ends lost 1 base and 4 bases respectively, with 8 bases between them. The CDR3 has 13 amino acids.

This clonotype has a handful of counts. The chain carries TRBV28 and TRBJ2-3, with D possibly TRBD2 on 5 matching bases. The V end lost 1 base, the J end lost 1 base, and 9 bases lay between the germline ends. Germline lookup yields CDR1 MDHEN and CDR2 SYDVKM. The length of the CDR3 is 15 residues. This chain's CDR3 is CASSLLYGGTDTQYF. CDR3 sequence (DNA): TGTGCCAGCAGTTTATTGTACGGGGGCACAGATACGCAGTATTTT.

CDR3 residues: CASSLLGVGNQPQHF. The CDR3 nucleotides read TGCGCCAGCAGCTTGTTGGGGGTGGGCAATCAGCCCCAGCATTTT. The chain couples TRBV5-1 to TRBJ1-5; D may be TRBD1 (5 bases). The germline gives CDR1 SGHRS, CDR2 YFSETQ. This CDR3 contains 15 residues. V gave up 1 base and J gave up 2 bases, with 10 bases separating them.

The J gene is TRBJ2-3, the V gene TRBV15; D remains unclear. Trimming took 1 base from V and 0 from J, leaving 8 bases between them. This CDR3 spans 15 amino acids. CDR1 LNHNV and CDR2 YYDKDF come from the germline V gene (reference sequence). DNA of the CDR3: TGTGCCACCAGCAGAGGTCCGAAGAGCACAGATACGCAGTATTTT. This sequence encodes CATSRGPKSTDTQYF.